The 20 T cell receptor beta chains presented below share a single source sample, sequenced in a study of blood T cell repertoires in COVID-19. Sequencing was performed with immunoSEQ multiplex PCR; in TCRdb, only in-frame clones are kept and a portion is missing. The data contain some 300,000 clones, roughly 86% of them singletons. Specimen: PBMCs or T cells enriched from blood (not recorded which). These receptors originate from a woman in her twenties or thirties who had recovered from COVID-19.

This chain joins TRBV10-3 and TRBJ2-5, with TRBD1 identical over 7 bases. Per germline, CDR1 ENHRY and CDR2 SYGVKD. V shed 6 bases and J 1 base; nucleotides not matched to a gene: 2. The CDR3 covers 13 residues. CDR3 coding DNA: TGTGCCATCAGCTGGACAGGCCAAGAGACCCAGTACTTC. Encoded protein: CAISWTGQETQYF.

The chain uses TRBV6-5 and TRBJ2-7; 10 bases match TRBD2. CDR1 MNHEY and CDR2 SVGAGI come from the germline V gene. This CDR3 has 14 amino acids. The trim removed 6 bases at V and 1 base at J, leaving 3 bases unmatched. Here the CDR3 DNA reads TGTGCCAGCAGGACTAGCGGGTTATCCTACGAGCAGTACTTC. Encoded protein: CASRTSGLSYEQYF.

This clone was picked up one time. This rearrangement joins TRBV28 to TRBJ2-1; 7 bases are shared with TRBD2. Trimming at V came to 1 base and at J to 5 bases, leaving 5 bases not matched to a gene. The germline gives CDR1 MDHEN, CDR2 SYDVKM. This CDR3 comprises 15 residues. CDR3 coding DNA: TGTGCCAGCAGTTTATATTCTAGCGGAAACAATGAGCAGTTCTTC. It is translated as CASSLYSSGNNEQFF.

CDR3 DNA: TGTGCCAGCAGCTTTAGAGAGGTGGTAGATACGCAGTATTTT. Translated: CASSFREVVDTQYF. The genes are TRBV7-9 and TRBJ2-3; no clear D. CDR3 size: 14 residues. V lost 3 bases and J 5 bases, leaving 12 bases between the germline ends. Germline loops: CDR1 SEHNR, CDR2 FQNEAQ (reference sequence).

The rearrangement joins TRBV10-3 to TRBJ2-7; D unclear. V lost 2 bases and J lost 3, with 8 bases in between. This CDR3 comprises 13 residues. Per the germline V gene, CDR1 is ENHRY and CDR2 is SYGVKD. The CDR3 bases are TGTGCCATCAGTGAGCCGTCTTACTACGAGCAGTACTTC. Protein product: CAISEPSYYEQYF.

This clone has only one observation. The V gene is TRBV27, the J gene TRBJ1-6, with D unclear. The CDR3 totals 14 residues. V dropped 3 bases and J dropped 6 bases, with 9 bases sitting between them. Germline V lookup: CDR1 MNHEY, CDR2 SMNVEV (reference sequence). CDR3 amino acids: CASSLVQLNSPLHF. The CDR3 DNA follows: TGTGCCAGCAGTTTGGTACAGCTTAATTCACCCCTCCACTTT.

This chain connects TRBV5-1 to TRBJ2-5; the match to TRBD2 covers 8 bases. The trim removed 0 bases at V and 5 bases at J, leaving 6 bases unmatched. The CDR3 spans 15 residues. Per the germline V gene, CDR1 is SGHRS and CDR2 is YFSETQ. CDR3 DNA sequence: TGCGCCAGCAGCTTGGTGGCGGGAGGACTCGAGACCCAGTACTTC. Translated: CASSLVAGGLETQYF.

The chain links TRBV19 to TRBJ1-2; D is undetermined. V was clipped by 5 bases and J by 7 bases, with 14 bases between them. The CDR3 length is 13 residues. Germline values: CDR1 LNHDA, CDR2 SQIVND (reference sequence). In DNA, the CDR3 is TGTGCCAGTAGTGAGGCGGGGTTTGGTGGCTACACCTTC. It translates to CASSEAGFGGYTF.

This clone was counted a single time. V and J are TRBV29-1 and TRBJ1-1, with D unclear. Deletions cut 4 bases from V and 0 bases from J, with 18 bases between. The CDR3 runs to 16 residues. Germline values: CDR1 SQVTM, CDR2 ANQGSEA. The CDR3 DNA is TGCAGCGTTGGCGGGATTATTTGGGAATTGAACACTGAAGCTTTCTTT. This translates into CSVGGIIWELNTEAFF.

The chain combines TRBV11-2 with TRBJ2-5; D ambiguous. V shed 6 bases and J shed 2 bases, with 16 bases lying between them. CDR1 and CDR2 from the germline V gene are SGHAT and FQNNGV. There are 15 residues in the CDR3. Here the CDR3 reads CASRPSPRIQETQYF. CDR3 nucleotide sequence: TGTGCCAGCAGACCCAGTCCCCGCATACAAGAGACCCAGTACTTC.

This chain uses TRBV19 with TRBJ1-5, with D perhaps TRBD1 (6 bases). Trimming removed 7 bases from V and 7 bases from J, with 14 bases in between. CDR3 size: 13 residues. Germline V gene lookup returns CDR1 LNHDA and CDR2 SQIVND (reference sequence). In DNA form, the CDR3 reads TGTGCCAGTAACCCAAGACAGGACCAGCCCCAGCATTTT. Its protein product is CASNPRQDQPQHF. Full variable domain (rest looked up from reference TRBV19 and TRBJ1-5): DGGITQSPKYLFRKEGQNVTLSCEQNLNHDAMYWYRQDPGQGLRLIYYSQIVNDFQKGDIAEGYSVSREKKESFPLTVTSAQKNPTAFYLCASNPRQDQPQHFGDGTRLSIL.

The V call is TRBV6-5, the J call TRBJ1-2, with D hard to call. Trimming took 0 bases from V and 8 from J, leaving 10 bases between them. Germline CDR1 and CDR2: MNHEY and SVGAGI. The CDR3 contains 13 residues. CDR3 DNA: TGTGCCAGCAGTTACTCTTCCAGTGGCGGCTACACCTTC. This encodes CASSYSSSGGYTF.

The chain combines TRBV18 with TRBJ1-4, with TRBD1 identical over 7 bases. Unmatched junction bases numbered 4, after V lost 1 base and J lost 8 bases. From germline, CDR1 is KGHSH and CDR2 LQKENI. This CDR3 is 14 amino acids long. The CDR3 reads CASSPRQGVEKLFF. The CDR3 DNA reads TGTGCCAGCTCACCACGTCAGGGGGTGGAAAAACTGTTTTTT.

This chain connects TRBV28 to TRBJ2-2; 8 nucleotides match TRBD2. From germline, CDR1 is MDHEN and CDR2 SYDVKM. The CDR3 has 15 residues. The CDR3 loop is CASTGLGLNTGELFF. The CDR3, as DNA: TGTGCTTCAACGGGACTAGGGCTCAACACCGGGGAGCTGTTTTTT.

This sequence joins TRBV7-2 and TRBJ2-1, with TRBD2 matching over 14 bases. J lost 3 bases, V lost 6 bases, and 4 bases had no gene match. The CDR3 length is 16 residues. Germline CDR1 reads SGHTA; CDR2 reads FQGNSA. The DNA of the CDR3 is TGTGCCAGCAGAACCGGGACTAGCGGGAGCTACAATGAGCAGTTCTTC. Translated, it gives CASRTGTSGSYNEQFF.

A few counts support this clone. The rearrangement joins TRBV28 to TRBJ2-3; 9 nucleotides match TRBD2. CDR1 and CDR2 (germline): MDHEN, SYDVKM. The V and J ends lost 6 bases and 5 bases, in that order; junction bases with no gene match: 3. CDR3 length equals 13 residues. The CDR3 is CASRLSGGDTQYF. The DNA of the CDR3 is TGTGCCAGCAGACTTAGCGGGGGAGATACGCAGTATTTT.

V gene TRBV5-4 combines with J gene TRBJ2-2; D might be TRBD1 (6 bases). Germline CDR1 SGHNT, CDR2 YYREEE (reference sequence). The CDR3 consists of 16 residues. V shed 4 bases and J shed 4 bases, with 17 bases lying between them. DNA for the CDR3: TGTGCCAGCAGCCCCCCAGGGGCACGTGCCACCGGGGAGCTGTTTTTT. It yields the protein CASSPPGARATGELFF.

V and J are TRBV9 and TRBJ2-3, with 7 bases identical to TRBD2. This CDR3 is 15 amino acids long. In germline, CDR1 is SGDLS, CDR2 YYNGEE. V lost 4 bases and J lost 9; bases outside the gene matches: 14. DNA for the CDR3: TGTGCCAGCAGCCCCCAAGGGAGGGGCTTGGGAACGCAGTATTTT. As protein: CASSPQGRGLGTQYF.

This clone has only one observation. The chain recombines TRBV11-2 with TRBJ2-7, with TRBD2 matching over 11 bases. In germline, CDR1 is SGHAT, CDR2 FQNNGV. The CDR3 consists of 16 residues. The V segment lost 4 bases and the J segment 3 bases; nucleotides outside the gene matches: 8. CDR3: CASSSETSGKIYEQYF. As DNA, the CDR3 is TGTGCCAGCAGCTCGGAGACTAGCGGGAAAATCTACGAGCAGTACTTC.

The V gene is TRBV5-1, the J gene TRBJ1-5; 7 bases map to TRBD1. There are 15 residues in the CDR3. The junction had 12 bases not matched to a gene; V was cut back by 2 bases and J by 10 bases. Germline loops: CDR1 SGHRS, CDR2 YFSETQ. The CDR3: CASSLGTDTGSPQHF. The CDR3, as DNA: TGCGCCAGCAGCTTAGGGACAGACACAGGATCCCCCCAGCATTTT.